Presented here are 8 T cell receptor beta chains from one specimen sequenced in a study of shared clonotypes between healthy human individuals. The protocol was immunoSEQ multiplex PCR, while the TCRdb copy is restricted to in-frame clones and leaves out a portion. The sample records 2 million to 2.5 million clones, 90% to 96% being singletons. The specimen was naive CD4+ T cells sorted from blood. Subset denoted: CD45RA+ positively selected. The receptors derive from a man between 18 and 29 years old in good health.

This chain connects TRBV28 to TRBJ1-5, with D perhaps matching TRBD1 (6 bases). CDR3 length equals 13 residues. Looked up from germline, CDR1 is MDHEN and CDR2 is SYDVKM. The V end lost 5 bases, the J end lost 7 bases, and 12 bases lay between the germline ends. Written as DNA, the CDR3 is TGTGCCAGCAGTACAGGGACCCACCAGCCCCAGCATTTT. Amino acids: CASSTGTHQPQHF.

CDR3 amino acids: CASSQGPLTEAFF. CDR3 bases: TGCGCCAGCAGCCAAGGGCCGTTAACTGAAGCTTTCTTT. The chain has TRBV4-1 and TRBJ1-1; D is undetermined. Trimming removed 1 base at V and 5 bases at J, with 8 bases between. From germline, CDR1 is MGHRA and CDR2 YSYEKL. The CDR3 covers 13 residues.

The chain carries TRBV4-1 and TRBJ2-7; D remains ambiguous. This CDR3 is built from 15 residues. With 1 base removed from V and 2 bases from J, the gap between germline ends came to 12 bases. Germline CDR1 and CDR2: MGHRA and YSYEKL. The CDR3 DNA follows: TGCGCCAGCAGCCAAGTTAGTGGCCGCACCTACGAGCAGTACTTC. It is translated as CASSQVSGRTYEQYF.

About this clone: The sample contains more than one DNA sequence encoding this CDR3. This chain's CDR3 is CASSLGAGGTDTQYF. The CDR3 DNA reads as TGCGCCAGCAGCTTAGGAGCGGGAGGGACGGATACGCAGTATTTT. V is TRBV5-1 and J is TRBJ2-3; 10 positions match TRBD2. The CDR3 covers 15 residues. With 2 bases clipped from V and 6 bases from J, the junction kept 6 bases outside the gene matches. CDR1 is SGHRS and CDR2 is YFSETQ in the germline V gene.

The rearrangement uses TRBV30 and TRBJ2-7; 11 bases match TRBD2. The V and J ends lost 5 bases and 3 bases, in that order; junction bases with no gene match: 6. The CDR3 is 14 amino acids. Germline V gene sequence: CDR1 GTSNPN, CDR2 SVGIG (reference sequence). CDR3 in amino acids: CAWHPGLAVYEQYF. Written as DNA, the CDR3 is TGTGCCTGGCATCCGGGACTAGCGGTCTACGAGCAGTACTTC.

The genes are TRBV5-6 and TRBJ2-5, with D perhaps TRBD1 (6 bases). This CDR3 has 14 residues. The V end was cut by 0 bases, the J end by 5 bases, with 11 bases between. The germline V gene encodes CDR1 SGHDT and CDR2 YYEEEE. The CDR3 nucleotides are TGTGCCAGCAGCTTGGTATCGCAGGGGGAGACCCAGTACTTC. It codes for CASSLVSQGETQYF.

The table lists this clone with a count of one. V gene TRBV14 combines with J gene TRBJ2-3; unclear D gene. Germline CDR1 SGHDN, CDR2 FVKESK. The CDR3 extends over 11 amino acids. Trimming cost V 3 bases and J 10 bases, with 8 bases left between them. CDR3 nucleotides: TGTGCCAGCAGCCAGGGTGGTGCGCAGTATTTT. Translating gives CASSQGGAQYF.

The chain joins TRBV30 to TRBJ2-7; D ambiguous. Germline CDR1 is GTSNPN and CDR2 is SVGIG (reference sequence). Trimming stripped 0 bases from V and 0 bases from J, with 12 bases between. The CDR3 sequence is 15 residues long. CDR3 sequence reads: CAWSVGYTNSYEQYF. The CDR3 nucleotides are TGTGCCTGGAGTGTAGGCTATACGAACTCCTACGAGCAGTACTTC.